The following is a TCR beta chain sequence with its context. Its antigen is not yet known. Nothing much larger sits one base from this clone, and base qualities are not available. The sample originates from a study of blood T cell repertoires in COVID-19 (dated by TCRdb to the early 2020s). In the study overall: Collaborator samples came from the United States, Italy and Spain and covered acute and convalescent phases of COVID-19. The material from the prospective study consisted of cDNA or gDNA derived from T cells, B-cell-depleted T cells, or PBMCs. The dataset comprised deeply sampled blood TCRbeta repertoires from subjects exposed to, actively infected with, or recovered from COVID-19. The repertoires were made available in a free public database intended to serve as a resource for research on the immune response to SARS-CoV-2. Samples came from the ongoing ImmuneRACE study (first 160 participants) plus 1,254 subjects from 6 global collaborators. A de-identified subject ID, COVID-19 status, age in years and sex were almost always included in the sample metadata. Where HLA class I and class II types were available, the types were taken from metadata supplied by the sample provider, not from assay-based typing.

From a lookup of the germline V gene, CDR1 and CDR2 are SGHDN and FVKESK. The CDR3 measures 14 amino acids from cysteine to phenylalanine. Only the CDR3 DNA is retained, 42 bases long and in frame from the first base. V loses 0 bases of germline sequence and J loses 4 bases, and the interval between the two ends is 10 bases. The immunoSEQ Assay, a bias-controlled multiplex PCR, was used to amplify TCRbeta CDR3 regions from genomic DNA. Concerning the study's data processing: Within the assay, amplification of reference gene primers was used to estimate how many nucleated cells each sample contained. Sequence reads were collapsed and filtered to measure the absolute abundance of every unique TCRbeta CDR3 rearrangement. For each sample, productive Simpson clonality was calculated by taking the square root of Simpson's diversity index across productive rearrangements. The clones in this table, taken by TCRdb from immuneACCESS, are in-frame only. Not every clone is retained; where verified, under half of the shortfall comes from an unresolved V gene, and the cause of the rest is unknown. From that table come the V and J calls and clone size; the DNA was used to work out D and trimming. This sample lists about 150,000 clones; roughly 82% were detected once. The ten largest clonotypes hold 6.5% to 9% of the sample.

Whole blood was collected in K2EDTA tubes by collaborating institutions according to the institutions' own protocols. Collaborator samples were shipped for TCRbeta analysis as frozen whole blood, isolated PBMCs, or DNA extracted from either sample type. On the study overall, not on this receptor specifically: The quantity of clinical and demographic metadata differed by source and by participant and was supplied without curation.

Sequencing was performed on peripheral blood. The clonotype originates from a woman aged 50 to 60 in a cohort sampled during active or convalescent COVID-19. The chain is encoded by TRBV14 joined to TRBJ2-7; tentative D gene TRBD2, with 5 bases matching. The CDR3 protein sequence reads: CASSQDLGVYEQYF. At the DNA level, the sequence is TGTGCCAGCAGCCAAGATCTGGGAGTTTACGAGCAGTACTTC.